Below are 11 T cell receptor beta chains sequenced from a single sample in a study of cytomegalovirus exposure and HLA in healthy donors. Primers for the PCR totalled 60 Vbeta and 13 Jbeta. The table came from immunoSEQ multiplex PCR; TCRdb's copy has only in-frame clones and leaves some out. This sample's table has about 72,000 clones. Sequenced sample: PBMCs. The origin of the receptors is a woman in her thirties or forties in good health and CMV-seropositive.

This chain connects TRBV10-1 to TRBJ2-7; D perhaps matches TRBD2 (6 bases). V shed 6 bases and J shed 5 bases, with 17 bases lying between them. CDR3 size: 14 residues. From germline, CDR1 is WNHNN and CDR2 SYGVQD (reference sequence). The CDR3 bases are TGCGCCAGCAGCGGATCTCTAGCGAACCACGAGCAGTACTTC. This sequence encodes CASSGSLANHEQYF.

This chain connects TRBV5-1 to TRBJ2-3; the D gene is possibly TRBD2 (6 bases). V was pared by 0 bases and J by 6 bases, with 11 bases between. Germline-derived CDR1 and CDR2 are SGHRS and YFSETQ. The CDR3 covers 14 residues. Written as DNA, the CDR3 is TGCGCCAGCAGCTTGGCGGGGGAGCCCGATACGCAGTATTTT. This codes for CASSLAGEPDTQYF. Drawing the rest from reference TRBV5-1 and TRBJ2-3, the complete variable domain is KAGVTQTPRYLIKTRGQQVTLSCSPISGHRSVSWYQQTPGQGLQFLFEYFSETQRNKGNFPGRFSGRQFSNSRSEMNVSTLELGDSALYLCASSLAGEPDTQYFGPGTRLTVL.

The genes are TRBV2 and TRBJ2-2; D unclear. The CDR3 totals 15 residues. Germline V lookup: CDR1 SNHLY, CDR2 FYNNEI. V lost 1 base, J lost 0 bases, and 6 bases lay in between. CDR3 residues: CASSEGGANTGELFF. CDR3 nucleotide sequence: TGTGCCAGCAGTGAAGGTGGAGCGAACACCGGGGAGCTGTTTTTT.

The rearrangement uses TRBV7-3 and TRBJ2-2; tentative D call: TRBD1 (6 bases). With 0 bases removed from V and 4 bases from J, the gap between germline ends came to 12 bases. Germline V gene sequence: CDR1 SGHTA, CDR2 FQGTGA. This CDR3 region has 16 residues. CDR3 sequence (DNA): TGTGCCAGCAGCTTAACGGGGGCAGGTAGCACCGGGGAGCTGTTTTTT. Translation: CASSLTGAGSTGELFF.

J is TRBJ2-3 and V is TRBV15; TRBD1 matches 10 bases. The CDR3 covers 14 residues. The J segment lost 2 bases and the V segment lost 7 bases, leaving 3 bases of the junction unmatched. Germline CDR1 and CDR2: LNHNV and YYDKDF (reference sequence). In nucleotides, the CDR3 is TGTGCCACCAAGACAGGGGGCCCCACAGATACGCAGTATTTT. Its protein is CATKTGGPTDTQYF.

This chain uses TRBV5-6 with TRBJ2-3; 11 positions match TRBD2. Trimming at V came to 3 bases and at J to 14 bases, leaving 8 bases not matched to a gene. CDR1 SGHDT and CDR2 YYEEEE come from the germline V gene. This CDR3 contains 13 residues. CDR3 sequence (DNA): TGTGCCAGCAGCTCACCTAGCGGGAGGAGTGGGTATTTT. As protein: CASSSPSGRSGYF.

The V call is TRBV5-1, the J call TRBJ2-1; a possible D gene is TRBD2 (6 bases). The CDR3 extends over 10 amino acids. V was shortened by 6 bases and J by 16 bases, with 14 bases between the two germline ends. Germline V gene data show CDR1 as SGHRS and CDR2 as YFSETQ. The CDR3 sequence is CASIWDLGFF. The CDR3 DNA is TGCGCCAGCATTTGGGACTTAGGTTTCTTC.

Written as DNA, the CDR3 is TGTGCCAGCAGCTCCCAGGGGGCGGCTAATGAAAAACTGTTTTTT. The encoded protein is CASSSQGAANEKLFF. The chain joins TRBV11-3 to TRBJ1-4; 8 positions agree with TRBD1. V lost 4 bases to trimming and J lost 3 bases; unmatched junction nucleotides: 4. CDR3 size: 15 residues. CDR1 and CDR2 from the germline V gene are SGHNT and YENEEA.

The V call is TRBV4-3, the J call TRBJ1-6; TRBD1 matches 9 bases. CDR3 size: 16 residues. V was clipped by 4 bases and J by 6 bases; unmatched bases: 7. Germline-derived CDR1 and CDR2 are LGHNA and YSLEER. This CDR3 is CASSLGTGNGNSPLHF. Here the CDR3 DNA reads TGCGCCAGCAGCCTAGGGACAGGGAACGGTAATTCACCCCTCCACTTT.

The J gene is TRBJ1-1, the V gene TRBV29-1; no clear D gene. CDR1 is SQVTM and CDR2 is ANQGSEA in the germline V gene. The CDR3 runs to 12 residues. Trimming cost V 5 bases and J 6 bases, with 13 bases left between them. The DNA for the CDR3 is TGCAGCGTTCTGGGTGAGGCAGCTGAAGCTTTCTTT. Protein product: CSVLGEAAEAFF.

The chain couples TRBV15 to TRBJ2-5, with D perhaps TRBD1 (6 bases). The V end was cut by 1 base, the J end by 5 bases, with 14 bases between. This CDR3 spans 15 amino acids. Germline V CDR1 and CDR2: LNHNV, YYDKDF (reference sequence). The CDR3, as DNA: TGTGCCACCAGCAGAGTAAGGGGGTCTTCGGAGACCCAGTACTTC. It codes for CATSRVRGSSETQYF.